Listed here is a single T cell receptor beta chain. This receptor's antigen is unknown. No qualities accompany the bases; no much larger clone lies one base away. V is trimmed back by 6 bases and J by 4 bases, and the junction contains 6 bases that no gene match accounts for. Reading from cysteine to phenylalanine, the CDR3 counts 15 amino acids. The CDR3 DNA has 45 bases and is translated from base 1. CDR1 WSHSY and CDR2 SAAADI are derived from the germline V gene. The record originates from a study of blood T cell repertoires in COVID-19 (dated by TCRdb to about 2020). Background on the whole study: Collaborator samples came from the United States, Italy and Spain and covered acute and convalescent phases of COVID-19. The prospective study material was composed of cDNA or gDNA derived from T cells, B-cell-depleted T cells, or PBMCs. Subjects who had been exposed to COVID-19, were actively infected with it, or had recovered from it provided the deeply sampled blood TCRbeta repertoires that made up the dataset. The repertoires were released in a freely available public database meant as a resource for research on the immune response to SARS-CoV-2. Samples came from the ongoing ImmuneRACE study (first 160 participants) plus 1,254 subjects from 6 global collaborators. A de-identified subject ID, COVID-19 status, age in years and sex were almost always included in the sample metadata. HLA class I and class II types, where available, came from metadata supplied by the sample provider rather than from assay-based typing. Broad study findings and their caveats: Clinical and demographic metadata were provided uncurated, with the amount varying by source and participant.

Each collaborating institution followed its own protocols to collect whole blood in K2EDTA tubes. For TCRbeta analysis, collaborator samples were shipped as frozen whole blood, as isolated PBMCs, or as DNA extracted from either sample type. TCRbeta CDR3 regions were amplified from genomic DNA using the immunoSEQ Assay, a bias-controlled multiplex PCR. Processing in the source paper ran as follows. Nucleated cell counts per sample were estimated from amplification of reference gene primers within the assay. To quantify the absolute abundance of each unique TCRbeta CDR3 rearrangement, sequence reads were collapsed and filtered. For each sample, productive Simpson clonality was calculated as the square root of Simpson's diversity index over productive rearrangements. Drawn from immuneACCESS, this table holds only the in-frame rearrangements with V and J called that TCRdb kept. Clones are partly lost; checked studies trace under half to an unresolved V gene and leave the rest unexplained. V and J calls and clone size are copied from that table; D and trimming were computed from the DNA. The sample contains about 51,000 clones, 85% to 95% of them found a single time. Together, the top ten hold 2.5% to 3.5% of the sample.

The receptor comes from a man aged 45-65 years with acute or convalescent COVID-19. The material sequenced was peripheral blood. Recombination linked TRBV10-2 to TRBJ2-1; a stretch of 10 junction bases matches TRBD2. The CDR3 region has the sequence CASREAGGKYNEQFF. At the DNA level, the sequence is TGCGCCAGCAGGGAAGCGGGGGGGAAGTACAATGAGCAGTTCTTC.